One sample yielded the 19 T cell receptor beta chains listed below, sequenced in a study of cytomegalovirus exposure and HLA in healthy donors. Primers for the PCR totalled 60 Vbeta and 13 Jbeta. The repertoire was sequenced with immunoSEQ multiplex PCR; TCRdb's copy has only in-frame clones and lacks some. The sample records roughly 260,000 clones, almost 85% being singletons. Material: PBMCs. The receptors originated from a woman in her thirties or forties in good health and CMV-seropositive.

This sequence joins TRBV6-1 and TRBJ2-7; 7 bases agree with TRBD1. V gave up 7 bases and J gave up 2 bases; unmatched junction bases: 8. The germline CDR1 and CDR2 sequences are MNHNS and SASEGT. This CDR3 contains 14 residues. The DNA of the CDR3 is TGTGCCAGCACCGAGACAGGGTTTACCTACGAGCAGTACTTC. This encodes CASTETGFTYEQYF.

CDR3 sequence: CASSQSRGQGRGETQYF. The CDR3 nucleotides are TGCGCCAGCAGTCAATCGAGGGGACAGGGGCGAGGAGAGACCCAGTACTTC. The J gene is TRBJ2-5, the V gene TRBV23-1, with 10 bases aligning to TRBD1. TRBV23-1 is sorted into the ORF group, with uncertain function. The CDR3 spans 17 residues. V was clipped by 0 bases and J by 4 bases; unmatched bases: 8.

This sequence joins TRBV18 and TRBJ2-5; the match to TRBD2 covers 13 bases. J was trimmed by 6 bases and V by 6 bases; bases with no gene match: 4. Germline assignment: CDR1 KGHSH and CDR2 LQKENI. This CDR3 comprises 14 residues. CDR3: CASSGTSGKQTQYF. CDR3 nucleotides: TGTGCCAGCTCCGGGACTAGCGGGAAGCAGACCCAGTACTTC.

The gene calls are TRBV9 and TRBJ2-2; D perhaps matches TRBD1 (6 bases). The V gene lost 0 bases and the J gene lost 4 bases, with 13 bases spanning the gap. The CDR3 consists of 16 residues. Germline CDR1 is SGDLS and CDR2 is YYNGEE. CDR3 loop: CASSVVATGSTGELFF. The CDR3 DNA is TGTGCCAGCAGCGTAGTCGCAACAGGGAGCACCGGGGAGCTGTTTTTT.

The V and J genes are TRBV7-9 and TRBJ2-7; D is perhaps TRBD2 (5 bases). Per germline, CDR1 SEHNR and CDR2 FQNEAQ (reference sequence). Trimming stripped 5 bases from V and 0 bases from J, with 17 bases between. This CDR3 has 16 residues. CDR3 DNA: TGTGCCAGCAGCCCCCGTGAGGGCCCCAGCTCCTACGAGCAGTACTTC. This sequence encodes CASSPREGPSSYEQYF.

The chain employs TRBV11-2 and TRBJ2-7; 8 nucleotides agree with TRBD1. CDR1 is SGHAT, CDR2 FQNNGV, per germline. Germline trimming cut 4 bases from V and 5 bases from J; bases unmatched to any gene: 19. The CDR3 is 18 amino acids. CDR3 residues: CASSSVRTQHGQGHEQYF. The CDR3 DNA is TGTGCCAGCAGCTCCGTTCGCACCCAACATGGACAGGGCCACGAGCAGTACTTC.

This clone was seen a single time. The chain combines TRBV28 with TRBJ1-2, with a weak D call TRBD1 (5 bases). Trimming cost V 3 bases and J 1 base, with 9 bases left between them. The CDR3 has 14 amino acids. The germline V gene encodes CDR1 MDHEN and CDR2 SYDVKM. DNA of the CDR3: TGTGCCAGCAGTTTTGTGGACAATAACTATGGCTACACCTTC. Translating gives CASSFVDNNYGYTF.

This sequence joins TRBV2 and TRBJ2-7; no clear D gene. Germline V gene lookup returns CDR1 SNHLY and CDR2 FYNNEI. This CDR3 has 11 residues. V dropped 6 bases and J dropped 0 bases, with 3 bases sitting between them. The CDR3 loop is CASRASYEQYF. In DNA, the CDR3 is TGTGCCAGCAGAGCCTCCTACGAGCAGTACTTC.

This clone has more than one count but fewer than ten. This sequence joins TRBV28 and TRBJ2-7, with D possibly being TRBD2 (6 bases). V shed 5 bases and J shed 1 base, with 15 bases lying between them. There are 15 residues in the CDR3. CDR1 and CDR2 from the germline V gene are MDHEN and SYDVKM. The CDR3 nucleotides read TGTGCCAGCAGTCCCCCGGGACTGATGTCCTACGAGCAGTACTTC. This codes for CASSPPGLMSYEQYF.

Concerning this clone itself: The same CDR3 can be traced to other DNA sequences in this sample. This chain links TRBV2 with TRBJ2-3; TRBD2 matches at 7 bases. The CDR3 covers 13 residues. V lost 7 bases to trimming and J lost 2 bases; unmatched junction nucleotides: 3. The germline V gene has CDR1 SNHLY and CDR2 FYNNEI. The CDR3 DNA sequence: TGTGCCAGCACTGGGACTAACACAGATACGCAGTATTTT. Translation: CASTGTNTDTQYF.

V is TRBV30 and J is TRBJ2-3; the D is unclear. Germline V gene data show CDR1 as GTSNPN and CDR2 as SVGIG (reference sequence). V lost 3 bases and J lost 1, with 8 bases in between. This CDR3 is 13 amino acids long. The CDR3 protein is CAWSLARTDTQYF. CDR3 bases: TGTGCCTGGAGCTTAGCCCGCACAGATACGCAGTATTTT. Looking up the rest from reference TRBV30 and TRBJ2-3 gives the full variable domain: SQTIHQWPATLVQPVGSPLSLECTVEGTSNPNLYWYRQAAGRGLQLLFYSVGIGQISSEVPQNLSASRPQDRQFILSSKKLLLSDSGFYLCAWSLARTDTQYFGPGTRLTVL.

This chain connects TRBV20-1 to TRBJ2-3; 8 bases map to TRBD2. The germline gives CDR1 DFQATT, CDR2 SNEGSKA (reference sequence). This CDR3 has 11 residues. The ends lost 8 bases at V and 14 bases at J; junction bases unmatched: 12. This chain's CDR3 is CSYYTSGELYF. In nucleotides, the CDR3 is TGCAGTTACTATACTAGCGGAGAGTTGTATTTT.

This clone was seen a single time. The rearrangement uses TRBV11-2 and TRBJ2-7; 9 nucleotides agree with TRBD1. V shed 5 bases and J 1 base; nucleotides not matched to a gene: 9. Germline V gives CDR1 SGHAT, CDR2 FQNNGV. This CDR3 has 16 residues. The CDR3 DNA reads TGTGCCAGCAGCATCTTACAGGGGGCCGGTTCCTACGAGCAGTACTTC. Protein sequence: CASSILQGAGSYEQYF.

The V call is TRBV2, the J call TRBJ2-7, with 13 bases that match TRBD2. CDR1 and CDR2 from the germline V gene are SNHLY and FYNNEI. The J segment lost 2 bases and the V segment lost 7 bases, leaving 2 bases of the junction unmatched. This CDR3 is built from 14 residues. CDR3 nucleotides: TGTGCCAGCAATGGACTAGCGGGAGCCTACGAGCAGTACTTC. Translating gives CASNGLAGAYEQYF.

Concerning this clone itself: The identical CDR3 is also encoded by other nucleotide sequences in the sample. The chain's CDR3 is CASSLVAGVQPQHF. The CDR3 region has the DNA TGCGCCAGCAGCTTGGTCGCAGGGGTTCAGCCCCAGCATTTT. The rearrangement links TRBV5-1 to TRBJ1-5; tentative D call: TRBD1 (6 bases). Germline V gives CDR1 SGHRS, CDR2 YFSETQ. The CDR3 spans 14 residues. The V end lost 0 bases, the J end lost 6 bases, and 10 bases lay between the germline ends.

This chain uses TRBV28 with TRBJ2-2, with TRBD2 matching 10 bases. V lost 6 bases to trimming and J lost 7 bases; unmatched junction nucleotides: 11. This CDR3 comprises 16 residues. Germline-derived CDR1 and CDR2 are MDHEN and SYDVKM. As DNA, the CDR3 is TGTGCCAGCAGCCCAGGGCAAGCGGGAGGGTTCGGGGAGCTGTTTTTT. Translated: CASSPGQAGGFGELFF.

The chain carries TRBV27 and TRBJ2-1; 10 bases line up with TRBD2. This CDR3 spans 15 amino acids. V dropped 7 bases and J dropped 4; count of bases not matched to a gene: 7. Germline V CDR1 and CDR2: MNHEY, SMNVEV (reference sequence). CDR3 DNA: TGTGCCAGCAACTCCGGGACTAGCGTATACAATGAGCAGTTCTTC. It specifies CASNSGTSVYNEQFF.

The chain joins TRBV27 to TRBJ2-1; 14 nucleotides line up with TRBD2. CDR3 length: 17 amino acids. The V gene end was trimmed by 5 bases and the J gene end by 4 bases; junction bases not matched to a gene: 7. Germline CDR1 MNHEY, CDR2 SMNVEV (reference sequence). The CDR3 nucleotides read TGTGCCAGCAGTATTCCGGGACTAGCGGGAGAATACAATGAGCAGTTCTTC. Its translation: CASSIPGLAGEYNEQFF.

This rearrangement joins TRBV4-3 to TRBJ2-5, with 9 bases fitting TRBD2. V was pared by 0 bases and J by 4 bases, with 3 bases of the junction left unmatched. This CDR3 spans 15 amino acids. CDR1 is LGHNA, CDR2 YSLEER, per germline. The CDR3 region is CASSQDRAGGETQYF. CDR3 DNA sequence: TGCGCCAGCAGCCAAGATAGAGCGGGAGGAGAGACCCAGTACTTC.